This T cell receptor (beta chain) was recorded in a study (dated 2022 in TCRdb). In the case of this clone: The antigen it recognizes is unknown. It has no much larger one-base neighbor in the sample; base qualities were not kept.

PBMCs were isolated from peripheral blood, and genomic DNA from unsorted PBMCs was used for TCR beta sequencing. The germline V gene (reference sequence) sets CDR1 to GTSNPN and CDR2 to SVGIG. The trim is 3 bases for V and 2 bases for J, with a gap of 10 bases between the germline ends. Inclusive of the bounding cysteine and phenylalanine, the CDR3 is 13 residues long. CDR3 DNA only is kept here, 39 bases in frame from base 1. Survey-level sequencing on the immunoSEQ platform was used to profile TCR beta chain repertoires. Processing in the source paper ran as follows. Repertoire diversity was quantified by the inverse Simpson index, and CDR3 amino acid length spectratypes and V-J pairing frequencies were compared. TCR beta CDR3 sequences were matched against VDJdb to annotate clonotypes specific to SARS-CoV-2, CMV, influenza A and EBV. Drawn from immuneACCESS, this table holds only the in-frame rearrangements with V and J called that TCRdb kept. Clones are partly lost; checked studies trace under half to an unresolved V gene and leave the rest unexplained. The DNA was the basis for D and trimming; V, J and clone size are from that table. This sample is represented by 60,000 to 85,000 clones; 93% of them were singletons. Under 4.5% of the sample rests with the top ten.

Overall study outcomes, separate from this receptor: According to the authors, more investigation is needed, including longitudinal sampling and evaluation of a control group.

Sequenced input: PBMCs. The chain couples TRBV30 to TRBJ1-1; D gene: possibly TRBD1, on 6 matching bases. The clonotype comes from a man in his forties with rheumatoid arthritis. The CDR3 protein: CAWRTGLNTEAFF. The DNA sequence is given as TGTGCCTGGAGGACAGGACTTAACACTGAAGCTTTCTTT.